These T cell receptor beta chains were read from a single sample in a study of cytotoxic CD8 clonotypes in ibrutinib-treated CLL. Data came from immunoSEQ multiplex PCR; TCRdb stores just in-frame clones and leaves some out. The data hold fewer than 50,000 clones, with around 53% observed a single time. The specimen comprised PBMCs, sampled after 12 months of ibrutinib treatment. The receptors derive from a human donor with chronic lymphocytic leukemia. CDR3s include the opening cysteine and the closing phenylalanine or tryptophan. D genes are given only for firm matches. Not every row has a clone size; where given, it reads once, few, many or a size class.

.	TRBD1	TRBV27	TRBJ1-2	CASSFVQGVLVGYTF	TGTGCCAGCAGTTTCGTACAGGGGGTACTGGTAGGCTACACCTTC
.	.	TRBV10-2	TRBJ1-6	CASSEVNINSPLHF	TGCGCCAGCAGTGAAGTCAATATTAATTCACCCCTCCACTTT
.	.	TRBV5-1	TRBJ2-7	CASSLRGESGEQYF	TGCGCCAGCAGCCTCAGGGGGGAATCGGGAGAGCAGTACTTC
.	.	TRBV10-3	TRBJ1-4	CAISERPLPNEKLFF	TGTGCCATCAGTGAACGGCCGCTCCCTAATGAAAAACTGTTTTTT
.	.	TRBV27	TRBJ1-5	CASSLYRGNQPQHF	TGTGCCAGCAGTTTATACCGAGGCAATCAGCCCCAGCATTTT
.	.	TRBV2	TRBJ2-1	CATRWDGSSYNEQFF	TGTGCCACCAGGTGGGACGGCAGCTCCTACAATGAGCAGTTCTTC
once	.	TRBV15	TRBJ1-4	CATSGQRQSEKLFF	TGTGCCACCAGCGGACAGCGGCAGAGTGAAAAACTGTTTTTT
.	.	TRBV11-1	TRBJ2-1	CASSSQNEQFF	TGTGCCAGCAGCTCGCAAAATGAGCAGTTCTTC
medium-sized	.	TRBV2	TRBJ2-7	CASGRSPEQYF	TGTGCCAGCGGACGGAGTCCCGAGCAGTACTTC
few	TRBD2	TRBV7-2	TRBJ2-7	CASSFWTSSREQYF	TGTGCCAGCAGCTTCTGGACTAGTTCACGCGAGCAGTACTTC
few	.	TRBV5-1	TRBJ2-6	CASSLGAHSGANVLTF	TGCGCCAGCAGCTTGGGGGCCCACTCTGGGGCCAACGTCCTGACTTTC
.	TRBD1	TRBV28	TRBJ1-2	CASSFFRQGRDGYTF	TGTGCCAGCAGTTTCTTTAGACAGGGCAGAGATGGCTACACCTTC
.	TRBD1	TRBV29-1	TRBJ1-5	CSVGDSSNQPQHF	TGCAGCGTCGGGGACAGTAGCAATCAGCCCCAGCATTTT
few	.	TRBV29-1	TRBJ1-2	CSVQIQGEGYTF	TGCAGCGTTCAGATCCAGGGTGAGGGCTACACCTTC
many	.	TRBV6-1	TRBJ1-1	CASTNKGRRDTEAFF	TGTGCCAGCACTAACAAGGGGAGGAGAGACACTGAAGCTTTCTTT
.	TRBD2	TRBV5-4	TRBJ2-1	CASSIGTSGRARYNEQFF	TGTGCCAGCAGCATCGGGACTAGCGGGAGGGCCAGGTACAATGAGCAGTTCTTC
.	.	TRBV30	TRBJ2-5	CAWSDDIQETQYF	TGTGCCTGGAGTGACGACATCCAAGAGACCCAGTACTTC
.	TRBD2	TRBV4-2	TRBJ2-7	CASSQDGAGAYYEQYF	TGTGCCAGCAGCCAAGATGGAGCGGGAGCCTACTACGAGCAGTACTTC
.	.	TRBV15	TRBJ2-7	CATSRPGTASSYEQYF	TGTGCCACCAGCAGACCCGGGACCGCGTCCTCCTACGAGCAGTACTTC
.	.	TRBV2	TRBJ1-1	CARQSNTEAFF	TGTGCCAGACAGAGTAACACTGAAGCTTTCTTT
.	TRBD1	TRBV5-1	TRBJ2-7	CASSSRGTGGTYEQYF	TGCGCCAGCAGCTCCAGAGGGACAGGGGGCACCTACGAGCAGTACTTC
once	TRBD2	TRBV28	TRBJ2-5	CASSFWGGPGRETQYF	TGTGCCAGCAGTTTTTGGGGTGGCCCCGGGAGGGAGACCCAGTACTTC
.	TRBD1	TRBV10-3	TRBJ1-4	CAISGQVTNEKLFF	TGTGCCATCAGCGGACAGGTGACTAATGAAAAACTGTTTTTT
few	.	TRBV5-8	TRBJ1-1	CASSLRHTEAFF	TGTGCCAGCAGTCTAAGGCACACTGAAGCTTTCTTT
.	.	TRBV21-1	TRBJ2-5	CASTRDRGETQYF	TGTGCCAGCACCCGGGACAGGGGCGAGACCCAGTACTTC
few	TRBD2	TRBV2	TRBJ2-1	CASSWASGHNEQFF	TGTGCCAGCAGTTGGGCTAGCGGACACAATGAGCAGTTCTTC
.	TRBD1	TRBV5-1	TRBJ1-4	CASSHDRGLEKLFF	TGCGCCAGCAGCCATGACAGGGGGCTTGAAAAACTGTTTTTT
.	TRBD1	TRBV2	TRBJ1-6	CASSLNQGEYSPLHF	TGTGCCAGCTCCCTGAACCAGGGGGAATATTCACCCCTCCACTTT
.	TRBD1	TRBV6-6	TRBJ1-1	CASSHQDRANTEAFF	TGTGCCAGCAGTCACCAGGACAGGGCGAACACTGAAGCTTTCTTT
medium-sized	.	TRBV27	TRBJ2-1	CASSLDRNYNEQFF	TGTGCCAGCAGTTTGGACCGCAACTACAATGAGCAGTTCTTC
many	.	TRBV30	TRBJ1-1	CAWASLGTEAFF	TGTGCCTGGGCCTCTTTGGGGACTGAAGCTTTCTTT
.	.	TRBV7-2	TRBJ2-5	CASSLEWQNKETQYF	TGTGCCAGCAGCTTAGAGTGGCAGAATAAAGAGACCCAGTACTTC
.	TRBD1	TRBV7-2	TRBJ1-2	CASSFLDRGYGYTF	TGTGCCAGCAGCTTTTTGGACAGGGGATATGGCTACACCTTC
.	.	TRBV5-1	TRBJ1-5	CASSFGGGSNQPQHF	TGCGCCAGCAGCTTCGGGGGTGGGAGCAATCAGCCCCAGCATTTT
.	.	TRBV6-6	TRBJ2-1	CASRLRQNEQFF	TGTGCCAGCCGCTTACGACAGAATGAGCAGTTCTTC
.	.	TRBV29-1	TRBJ2-6	CSVDWSSGANVLTF	TGCAGCGTTGATTGGAGCTCTGGGGCCAACGTCCTGACTTTC
many	.	TRBV2	TRBJ2-3	CASKIQTRMGATDTQYF	TGTGCCAGCAAAATTCAGACTAGAATGGGGGCCACAGATACGCAGTATTTT
.	TRBD2	TRBV29-1	TRBJ2-3	CSVATSGSQDTQYF	TGCAGCGTTGCGACTAGCGGGAGTCAAGATACGCAGTATTTT
.	.	TRBV5-1	TRBJ2-5	CASAYHVVGQETQYF	TGCGCCAGCGCGTACCACGTCGTGGGTCAAGAGACCCAGTACTTC
.	.	TRBV15	TRBJ2-1	CATSRDVGYNEQFF	TGTGCCACCAGCAGAGATGTGGGGTACAATGAGCAGTTCTTC
.	TRBD2	TRBV5-4	TRBJ2-3	CASSLQRTSGGTQYF	TGTGCCAGCAGCCTTCAACGGACTAGTGGCGGTACGCAGTATTTT
.	.	TRBV1	TRBJ2-3	CTSSRTLAETYGTDTQYF	TGCACCAGCAGCCGCACGCTAGCGGAGACCTATGGGACAGATACGCAGTATTTT
.	.	TRBV14	TRBJ1-2	CASSQDLGYGYTF	TGTGCCAGCAGCCAAGATCTCGGCTATGGCTACACCTTC
many	TRBD2	TRBV5-1	TRBJ2-3	CASSSTGTSVPDTQYF	TGCGCCAGCAGCTCAACCGGGACTAGCGTCCCAGATACGCAGTATTTT
.	.	TRBV18	TRBJ2-3	CASSPRQGTDTQYF	TGTGCCAGCTCACCTAGACAGGGCACAGATACGCAGTATTTT
few	TRBD2	TRBV4-1	TRBJ2-7	CASSQVTSVSSYEQYF	TGCGCCAGCAGCCAAGTCACTAGCGTGAGCTCCTACGAGCAGTACTTC
.	TRBD1	TRBV27	TRBJ2-7	CASTPMTGIHEQYF	TGTGCCAGCACCCCTATGACAGGGATCCACGAGCAGTACTTC
.	.	TRBV19	TRBJ2-2	CASTKPPGELFF	TGTGCCAGTACCAAACCCCCCGGGGAGCTGTTTTTT
.	.	TRBV28	TRBJ2-1	CASSPGQLSYNEQFF	TGTGCCAGCAGTCCGGGACAACTCTCCTACAATGAGCAGTTCTTC
.	TRBD2	TRBV2	TRBJ2-2	CASSEAQAGGTGELFF	TGTGCCAGCAGTGAAGCGCAAGCGGGAGGGACCGGGGAGCTGTTTTTT
.	.	TRBV18	TRBJ1-5	CASSSITGQLYSDQPQHF	TGTGCCAGCTCAAGCATAACAGGACAGCTTTACTCGGATCAGCCCCAGCATTTT
few	.	TRBV29-1	TRBJ1-1	CSAREGSMNTEAFF	TGCAGCGCGAGAGAAGGAAGCATGAACACTGAAGCTTTCTTT
once	TRBD1	TRBV6-6	TRBJ1-5	CASINRGSNQPQHF	TGTGCCAGCATCAACAGGGGTAGCAATCAGCCCCAGCATTTT
few	TRBD2	TRBV2	TRBJ2-1	CASSSSGSRGNEQFF	TGTGCCAGCAGTTCTAGCGGGAGCAGGGGCAATGAGCAGTTCTTC